What follows are 27 T cell receptor beta chains derived from one specimen sequenced in a study of human T cells and chemical hapten exposure. TCRdb re-analysed the RACE reads in MiXCR, keeping a single row per CDR3 protein. The sample has 130,000 or so distinct CDR3 sequences, 9% to 10% seen once. The sample's time point: healthy volunteer bleed at 2 weeks. Before extraction, the whole blood was not fractionated, and total RNA was taken from it. Sequenced input: whole blood. Source of these receptors: a male donor in good health. Some clones in this sample may be carry-over from other donors' samples.

The chain uses TRBV10-3 and TRBJ2-3, with 9 bases fitting TRBD1. Unmatched junction bases numbered 9, after V lost 4 bases and J lost 4 bases. CDR1 is ENHRY and CDR2 is SYGVKD in the germline V gene. This CDR3 spans 16 amino acids. CDR3: CAISGETGGEADTQYF. The CDR3 DNA reads as TGTGCCATCAGTGGTGAGACAGGGGGGGAAGCAGATACGCAGTATTTT.

V and J are TRBV5-1 and TRBJ2-1; TRBD2 might be the D (5 bases). The CDR3 runs 15 residues. Germline CDR1 reads SGHRS; CDR2 reads YFSETQ. Trimming removed 2 bases at V and 4 bases at J, with 13 bases between. The CDR3 nucleotides are TGCGCCAGCAGCTTACAAGGGTCGGGGTACAATGAGCAGTTCTTC. Residues: CASSLQGSGYNEQFF.

This clonotype was detected ten times or more. The CDR3 is CSARAEMNTEAFF. The CDR3 nucleotides are TGCAGTGCTAGAGCAGAGATGAACACTGAAGCTTTCTTT. V is TRBV20-1 and J is TRBJ1-1; D unclear. Germline lookup yields CDR1 DFQATT and CDR2 SNEGSKA (reference sequence). This CDR3 spans 13 amino acids. V was clipped by 1 base and J by 0 bases, with 6 bases between them.

CDR3 residues: CATGGGWTGELFF. The CDR3 region has the DNA TGTGCCACCGGGGGCGGGTGGACCGGGGAGCTGTTTTTT. This chain joins TRBV28 and TRBJ2-2; D tentatively fits TRBD1 or TRBD2 (6 bases each). Germline V gene data show CDR1 as MDHEN and CDR2 as SYDVKM. There are 13 residues in the CDR3. V was clipped by 10 bases and J by 5 bases, with 14 bases between them.

As concerns this clonotype: The conserved phenylalanine or tryptophan normally closing the CDR3 is absent here, so this likely arose from a read error. CDR3 residues: CASSPHRGPDRGINQPQHY. The DNA for the CDR3 is TGCGCCAGCAGTCCACACCGGGGTCCGGACAGGGGAATAAACCAGCCCCAGCATTAT. The V gene is TRBV23-1, the J gene TRBJ1-5; TRBD1 aligns across 9 bases. TRBV23-1 is flagged as an ORF with uncertain function. The CDR3 length is 19 residues. With 4 bases clipped from V and 7 bases from J, the junction kept 20 bases outside the gene matches.

The CDR3 loop reads CASRRDLSSYNEQFF. The DNA for the CDR3 is TGTGCCAGCAGACGGGACTTGAGCTCCTACAATGAGCAGTTCTTC. The gene calls are TRBV6-5 and TRBJ2-1; perhaps TRBD2 as D (6 bases). The CDR3 contains 15 residues. Germline V gene data show CDR1 as MNHEY and CDR2 as SVGAGI. The V end lost 6 bases, the J end lost 0 bases, and 12 bases lay between the germline ends.

This clonotype came up a few times. The chain is built from TRBV6-5 and TRBJ1-4; tentatively, D is TRBD1 (5 bases). Germline CDR1 reads MNHEY; CDR2 reads SVGAGI. The CDR3 loop spans 12 amino acids. The ends were cut back, 6 bases at V and 5 bases at J, with 7 bases in the middle. The CDR3 nucleotides read TGTGCCAGCAGGACAGCGAATGAAAAACTGTTTTTT. It yields the protein CASRTANEKLFF.

In its sample, this clonotype was seen many times. The rearrangement uses TRBV11-2 and TRBJ2-1; 10 bases match TRBD1. Germline CDR1 and CDR2: SGHAT and FQNNGV. The J segment lost 10 bases and the V segment lost 1 base, leaving 4 bases of the junction unmatched. The CDR3 totals 14 residues. The CDR3 loop is CASSLGQGAGEQFF. CDR3 nucleotides: TGTGCCAGCAGCTTAGGACAGGGGGCTGGGGAGCAGTTCTTC.

This clonotype occurred many times. The chain employs TRBV4-1 and TRBJ2-7, with TRBD1 identical over 7 bases. V was clipped by 0 bases and J by 0 bases; unmatched bases: 5. Looked up from germline, CDR1 is MGHRA and CDR2 is YSYEKL. CDR3 length: 16 residues. CDR3 sequence reads: CASSQDRDSNSYEQYF. In nucleotides, the CDR3 is TGCGCCAGCAGCCAAGATCGGGACAGCAACTCCTACGAGCAGTACTTC.

This clonotype has a single count. The V and J genes are TRBV5-6 and TRBJ2-2; 7 positions match TRBD1. CDR1 is SGHDT and CDR2 is YYEEEE in the germline V gene. The ends lost 4 bases at V and 2 bases at J; junction bases unmatched: 11. The CDR3 spans 17 residues. CDR3 DNA sequence: TGTGCCAGCAGCATATGGGACAGCCTGGAAAACACCGGGGAGCTGTTTTTT. Amino acid sequence: CASSIWDSLENTGELFF.

This chain uses TRBV5-1 with TRBJ2-7; D not certain. Germline CDR1 is SGHRS and CDR2 is YFSETQ. Trimming left V 1 base short and J 6 bases short, with 14 bases between. This CDR3 has 14 amino acids. CDR3 loop: CASSLFSGSGEQYF. In DNA, the CDR3 is TGCGCCAGCAGCTTGTTCTCCGGGTCGGGCGAGCAGTACTTC.

This clonotype was seen repeatedly, ten times or more. The J gene is TRBJ2-2, the V gene TRBV7-6; the D gene is possibly TRBD2 (5 bases). The germline V gene encodes CDR1 SGHVS and CDR2 FNYEAQ. This CDR3 comprises 15 residues. Trimming left V 4 bases short and J 1 base short, with 10 bases between. The CDR3: CASSSPEVNTGELFF. CDR3 sequence (DNA): TGTGCCAGCAGCTCCCCGGAGGTGAACACCGGGGAGCTGTTTTTT.

Only a few counts were recorded for this clonotype. The V and J genes are TRBV6-1 and TRBJ2-6, with D perhaps TRBD2 (5 bases). V was pared by 10 bases and J by 1 base, with 14 bases between. CDR3 length: 15 residues. Germline lookup yields CDR1 MNHNS and CDR2 SASEGT. In nucleotides, the CDR3 is TGTGCCATCGGACTCCATGGGTCTGGGGCCAACGTCCTGACTTTC. Translating gives CAIGLHGSGANVLTF.

This clonotype was seen repeatedly, ten times or more. The chain recombines TRBV9 with TRBJ2-6; D gene ambiguous. Trimming left V 2 bases short and J 4 bases short, with 7 bases between. The CDR3 runs 14 residues. The V gene's germline CDR1 is SGDLS and CDR2 YYNGEE. The CDR3 DNA reads as TGTGCCAGCAGCGTCACCTCCGGGGCCAACGTCCTGACTTTC. This sequence encodes CASSVTSGANVLTF.

V gene TRBV7-7 combines with J gene TRBJ2-2, with 8 bases aligning to TRBD1. The CDR3 sequence is 15 residues long. Germline CDR1 reads SSHAT; CDR2 reads FNYEAQ (reference sequence). Trimming at V came to 6 bases and at J to 4 bases, leaving 7 bases not matched to a gene. The CDR3 reads CASSRQGAGTGELFF. CDR3 bases: TGTGCCAGCAGTCGGCAGGGGGCAGGCACCGGGGAGCTGTTTTTT.

This clonotype was counted ten times or more. The CDR3 here is CASSQSGSEGEKLFF. CDR3 DNA sequence: TGTGCCAGCAGCCAATCCGGATCCGAAGGGGAAAAACTGTTTTTT. The chain links TRBV4-2 to TRBJ1-4, with unresolved D. The germline V gene has CDR1 LGHNA and CDR2 YNFKEQ. V shed 2 bases and J shed 8 bases, with 15 bases lying between them. The CDR3 extends over 15 amino acids.

A few counts support this clonotype. The chain combines TRBV4-2 with TRBJ1-2; 7 bases fit TRBD1. V lost 0 bases and J lost 0; bases outside the gene matches: 7. This CDR3 region has 17 residues. Germline values: CDR1 LGHNA, CDR2 YNFKEQ. The CDR3 here is CASSQERGQRANYGYTF. DNA for the CDR3: TGTGCCAGCAGCCAAGAGAGGGGACAGAGAGCTAACTATGGCTACACCTTC.

This clonotype was seen more than once but under ten times. The CDR3 DNA reads TGTGCCAGCAGTGGAGACGCACGGAGCTCCTATAATTCACCCCTCCACTTT. As protein: CASSGDARSSYNSPLHF. This chain joins TRBV27 and TRBJ1-6, with D hard to call. The V end was cut by 5 bases, the J end by 0 bases, with 14 bases between. The CDR3 is made up of 17 amino acids. In germline, CDR1 is MNHEY, CDR2 SMNVEV (reference sequence).

The chain carries TRBV19 and TRBJ1-6, with TRBD1 as a possible D gene (5 bases). V lost 6 bases, J lost 4 bases, and 13 bases lay in between. The germline gives CDR1 LNHDA, CDR2 SQIVND (reference sequence). This CDR3 is 15 amino acids long. The CDR3 loop is CASRGRAIYNSPLHF. CDR3 bases: TGTGCCAGTAGGGGCAGGGCGATTTATAATTCACCCCTCCACTTT.

V gene TRBV3-1 combines with J gene TRBJ1-6; D unclear. Trimming cost V 2 bases and J 14 bases, with 25 bases left between them. The germline gives CDR1 LGHDT, CDR2 YNNKEL (reference sequence). This CDR3 has 17 residues. CDR3 DNA: TGTGCCAGCAGCCAAAACCCCATGCAAGTTATCCTGGTGGCCCTCCACTTT. It codes for CASSQNPMQVILVALHF.

This clonotype was seen ten or more times. The chain combines TRBV5-1 with TRBJ2-7; D is perhaps TRBD2 (6 bases). V lost 2 bases, J lost 0 bases, and 21 bases lay in between. The CDR3 is made up of 18 amino acids. Per germline, CDR1 SGHRS and CDR2 YFSETQ. For the CDR3, the DNA is TGCGCCAGCAGCTTTACAGTGTACCGGGAGTACCGCTCCTACGAGCAGTACTTC. Protein product: CASSFTVYREYRSYEQYF.

This clonotype was seen ten or more times. The chain uses TRBV5-1 and TRBJ2-1; D is unclear. Germline V gene data show CDR1 as SGHRS and CDR2 as YFSETQ. V dropped 0 bases and J dropped 5 bases, with 6 bases sitting between them. CDR3 size: 13 residues. The CDR3 is CASSLGPDNEQFF. CDR3 DNA sequence: TGCGCCAGCAGCTTGGGACCAGACAATGAGCAGTTCTTC.

This clonotype was seen ten or more times. The V gene is TRBV12-3 or TRBV12-4, the J gene TRBJ1-5; a possible D gene is TRBD1 (6 bases). V was pared by 5 bases and J by 6 bases, with 11 bases between. The CDR3 length is 13 residues. CDR3 coding DNA: TGTGCCAGCAGTCGGGGGGCAACTCAGCCCCAGCATTTT. Translated, it gives CASSRGATQPQHF.

This clonotype has more than one count but fewer than ten. The chain employs TRBV15 and TRBJ1-2; TRBD1 aligns across 8 bases. Germline CDR1 and CDR2: LNHNV and YYDKDF (reference sequence). With 5 bases clipped from V and 7 bases from J, the junction kept 9 bases outside the gene matches. This CDR3 has 14 amino acids. For the CDR3, the DNA is TGTGCCACCAGCCCTAGACAGGGGAGAAGTGGCTACACCTTC. This gives the protein CATSPRQGRSGYTF.

In this sample, this clonotype turned up many times. The chain is built from TRBV18 and TRBJ2-3; no clear D gene. The CDR3 is 16 residues long. The germline V gene has CDR1 KGHSH and CDR2 LQKENI. Trimming removed 4 bases at V and 0 bases at J, with 14 bases between. CDR3: CASSLPLGVSTDTQYF. The CDR3 nucleotides are TGTGCCAGCTCACTCCCTCTGGGTGTCAGCACAGATACGCAGTATTTT.

This chain uses TRBV6-6 with TRBJ2-2; D gene uncertain. CDR3 length: 15 residues. V dropped 5 bases and J dropped 1 base, with 11 bases sitting between them. The V gene's germline CDR1 is MNHNY and CDR2 SVGAGI (reference sequence). The CDR3 bases are TGTGCCAGCAGTACAATCGGTCGGAACACCGGGGAGCTGTTTTTT. The encoded protein is CASSTIGRNTGELFF.

This clonotype was seen at least ten times. V is TRBV15 and J is TRBJ1-2; the match to TRBD1 covers 8 bases. The germline CDR1 and CDR2 sequences are LNHNV and YYDKDF (reference sequence). Trimming at V came to 0 bases and at J to 2 bases, leaving 8 bases not matched to a gene. The CDR3 contains 17 residues. CDR3 loop: CATSREGQGLGNYGYTF. The CDR3 nucleotides are TGTGCCACCAGCAGAGAAGGACAGGGTTTGGGGAACTATGGCTACACCTTC.